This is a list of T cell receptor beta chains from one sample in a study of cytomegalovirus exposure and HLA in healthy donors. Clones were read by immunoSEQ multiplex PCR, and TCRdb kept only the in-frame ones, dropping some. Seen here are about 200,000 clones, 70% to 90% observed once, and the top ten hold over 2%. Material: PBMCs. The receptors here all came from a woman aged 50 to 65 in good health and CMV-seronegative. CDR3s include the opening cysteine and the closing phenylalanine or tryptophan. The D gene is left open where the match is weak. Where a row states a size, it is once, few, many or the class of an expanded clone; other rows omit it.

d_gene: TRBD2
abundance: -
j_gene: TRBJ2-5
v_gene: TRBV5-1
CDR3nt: TGCGCCAGCAGCTTGGGCGGGAGGGTTGGCGAGACCCAGTACTTC
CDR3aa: CASSLGGRVGETQYF

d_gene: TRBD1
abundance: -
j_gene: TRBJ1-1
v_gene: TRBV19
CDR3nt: TGTGCCAGTACCCTGGGACAGGGGGTTACCAACACTGAAGCTTTCTTT
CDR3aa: CASTLGQGVTNTEAFF

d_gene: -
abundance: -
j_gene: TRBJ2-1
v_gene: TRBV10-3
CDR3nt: TGTGCCATCAGTCCCTACGACAATGAGCAGTTCTTC
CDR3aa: CAISPYDNEQFF

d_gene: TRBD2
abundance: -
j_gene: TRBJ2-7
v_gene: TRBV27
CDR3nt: TGTGCCAGCAGTCCACGGGGGGGTTCCTACGAGCAGTACTTC
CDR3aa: CASSPRGGSYEQYF

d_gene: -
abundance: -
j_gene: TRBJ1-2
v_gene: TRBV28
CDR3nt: TGTGCCAGCAGCCGCCAGGGGCGCGGCTACACCTTC
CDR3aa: CASSRQGRGYTF

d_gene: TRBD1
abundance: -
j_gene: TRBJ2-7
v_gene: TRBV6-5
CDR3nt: TGTGCCAGCAGTCGGGACAGGGGCAAGCAGTACTTC
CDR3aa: CASSRDRGKQYF

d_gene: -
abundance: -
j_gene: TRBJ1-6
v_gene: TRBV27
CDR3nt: TGTGCCAGCAGTCTCCTAGGTTCACCCCTCCACTTT
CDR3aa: CASSLLGSPLHF

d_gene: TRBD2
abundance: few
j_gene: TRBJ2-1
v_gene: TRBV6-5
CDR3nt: TGTGCCAGCAGCCGGACTAGCGGGAATGTGAATGAGCAGTTCTTC
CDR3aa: CASSRTSGNVNEQFF

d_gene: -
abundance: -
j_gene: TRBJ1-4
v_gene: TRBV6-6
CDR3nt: TGTGCCAGCAGTTTGGGCAAGACTAATGAAAAACTGTTTTTT
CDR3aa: CASSLGKTNEKLFF

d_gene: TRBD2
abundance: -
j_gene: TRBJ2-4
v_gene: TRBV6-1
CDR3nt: TGTGCCAGCAGTGAATGGAGTAGCGGGAGAGGTGGCATTCAGTACTTC
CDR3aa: CASSEWSSGRGGIQYF

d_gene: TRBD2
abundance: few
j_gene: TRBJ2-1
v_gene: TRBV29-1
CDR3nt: TGCAGCGTCGAGAGCGGGAGGGCCGGGGATGAGCAGTTCTTC
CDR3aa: CSVESGRAGDEQFF

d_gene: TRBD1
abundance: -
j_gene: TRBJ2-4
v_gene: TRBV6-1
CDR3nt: TGTGCCAGCAGTGAAGCGGGGGTCAGGGGGGCCAAAAACATTCAGTACTTC
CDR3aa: CASSEAGVRGAKNIQYF

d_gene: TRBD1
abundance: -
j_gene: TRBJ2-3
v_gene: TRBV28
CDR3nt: TGTGCCAGCAAACGGGAAGACAGGGGAGGAACAGATACGCAGTATTTT
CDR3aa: CASKREDRGGTDTQYF

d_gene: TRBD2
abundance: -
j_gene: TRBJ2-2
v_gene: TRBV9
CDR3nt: TGTGCCAGCAGCGTAGTAGCGGGAGGATACACCGGGGAGCTGTTTTTT
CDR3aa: CASSVVAGGYTGELFF

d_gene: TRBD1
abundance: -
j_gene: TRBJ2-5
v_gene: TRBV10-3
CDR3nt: TGTGCCAGCACTGAAGGACAGGGCCCACAAGAGACCCAGTACTTC
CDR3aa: CASTEGQGPQETQYF

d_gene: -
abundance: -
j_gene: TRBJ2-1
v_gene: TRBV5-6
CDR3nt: TGTGCCAGCAGCTTGGGACCCGGACAGTACAATGAGCAGTTCTTC
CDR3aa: CASSLGPGQYNEQFF

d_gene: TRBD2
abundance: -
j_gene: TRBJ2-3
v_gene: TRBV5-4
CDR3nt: TGTGCCAGCAGCTTGAGTAGCGGGACAGATACGCAGTATTTT
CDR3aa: CASSLSSGTDTQYF

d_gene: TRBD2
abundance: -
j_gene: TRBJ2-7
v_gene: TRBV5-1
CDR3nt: TGCGCCAGCCAAACTAGCGAGAGCTACGAGCAGTACTTC
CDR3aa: CASQTSESYEQYF

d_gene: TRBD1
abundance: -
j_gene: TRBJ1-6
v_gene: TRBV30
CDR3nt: TGTGCCTGGAGTTACGGACAGGGTTATAATTCACCCCTCCACTTT
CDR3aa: CAWSYGQGYNSPLHF

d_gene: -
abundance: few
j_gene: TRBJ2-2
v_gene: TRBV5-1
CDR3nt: TGCGCCAGCAGCTTGGAGCGGTTGAACACCGGGGAGCTGTTTTTT
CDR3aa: CASSLERLNTGELFF

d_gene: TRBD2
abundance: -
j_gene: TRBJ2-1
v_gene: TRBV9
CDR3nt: TGTGCCAGCAGCTCCCGCGTAGCACTAGCGGGAGTGCTTGAGCAGTTCTTC
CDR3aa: CASSSRVALAGVLEQFF

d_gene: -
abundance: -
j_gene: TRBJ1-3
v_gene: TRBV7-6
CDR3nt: TGTGCCAGCAGCTCTCGGGAGGGAAAGGCTGGAAACACCATATATTTT
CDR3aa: CASSSREGKAGNTIYF

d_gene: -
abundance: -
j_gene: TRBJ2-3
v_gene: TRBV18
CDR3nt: TGTGCCAGCTCACCTTCGGGGGGCTGGTCTAGCACAGATACGCAGTATTTT
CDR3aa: CASSPSGGWSSTDTQYF

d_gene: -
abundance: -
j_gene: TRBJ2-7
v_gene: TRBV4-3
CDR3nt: TGCGCCAGCAGCCACGCCTTGGGGCCAACCACCTACGAGCAGTACTTC
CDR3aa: CASSHALGPTTYEQYF

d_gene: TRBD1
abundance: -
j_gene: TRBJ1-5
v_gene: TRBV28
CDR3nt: TGTGCCAGCAGTTCCGACAGGGGAGAGGTTCAGCCCCAGCATTTT
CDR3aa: CASSSDRGEVQPQHF

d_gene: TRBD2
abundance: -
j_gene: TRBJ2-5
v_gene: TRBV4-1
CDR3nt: TGCGCCAGCAGCCGAGGGGGGACTAGCCAATACCAAGAGACCCAGTACTTC
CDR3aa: CASSRGGTSQYQETQYF

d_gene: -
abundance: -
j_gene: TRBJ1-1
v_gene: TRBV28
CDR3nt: TGTGCCAGCAGCTACCCATACACTGAAGCTTTCTTT
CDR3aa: CASSYPYTEAFF

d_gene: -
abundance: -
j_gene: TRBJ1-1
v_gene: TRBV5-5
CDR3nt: TGTGCCAGCAGCTTAGCGGGAGGGAACACTGAAGCTTTCTTT
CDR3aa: CASSLAGGNTEAFF

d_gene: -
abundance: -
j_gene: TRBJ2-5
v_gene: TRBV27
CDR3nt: TGTGCCAGCAGTTTCACCCCTATCCAAGAGACCCAGTACTTC
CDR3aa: CASSFTPIQETQYF

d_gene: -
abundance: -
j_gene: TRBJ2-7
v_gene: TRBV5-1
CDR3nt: TGCGCCAGCAGCGAGGACAGTACCCTCTACGAGCAGTACTTC
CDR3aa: CASSEDSTLYEQYF

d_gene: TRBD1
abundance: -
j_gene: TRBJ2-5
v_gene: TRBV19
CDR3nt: TGTGCCAGTAGGTTAACCGGGACAGGAGGAGAGACCCAGTACTTC
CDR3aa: CASRLTGTGGETQYF

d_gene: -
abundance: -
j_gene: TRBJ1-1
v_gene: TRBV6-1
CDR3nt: TGTGCCAGCAGTGAAATTGTAACTGCGGCCGAAGCTTTCTTT
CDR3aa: CASSEIVTAAEAFF

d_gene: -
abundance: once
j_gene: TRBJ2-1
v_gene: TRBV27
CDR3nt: TGTGCCAGCAGTTTTGCGGGATCTTCCTACAATGAGCAGTTCTTC
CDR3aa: CASSFAGSSYNEQFF

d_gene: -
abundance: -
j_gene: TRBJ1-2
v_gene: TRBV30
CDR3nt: TGTGCCTGGAGACCCCGACAGCTCTATGGCTACACCTTC
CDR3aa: CAWRPRQLYGYTF